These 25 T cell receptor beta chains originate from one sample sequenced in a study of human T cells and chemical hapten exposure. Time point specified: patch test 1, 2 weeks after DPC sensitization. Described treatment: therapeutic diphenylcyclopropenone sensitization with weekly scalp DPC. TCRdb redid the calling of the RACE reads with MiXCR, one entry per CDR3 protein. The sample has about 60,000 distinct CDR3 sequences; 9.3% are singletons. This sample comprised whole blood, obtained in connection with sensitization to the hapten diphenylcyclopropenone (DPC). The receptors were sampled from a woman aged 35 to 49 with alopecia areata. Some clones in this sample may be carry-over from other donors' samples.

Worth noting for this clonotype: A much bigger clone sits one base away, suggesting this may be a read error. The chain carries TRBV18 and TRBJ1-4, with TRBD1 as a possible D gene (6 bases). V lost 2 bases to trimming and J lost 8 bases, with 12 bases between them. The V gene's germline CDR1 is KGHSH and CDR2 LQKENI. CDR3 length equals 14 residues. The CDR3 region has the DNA TGTGCCAGCTCACCAGGACAGATTAAAGAAAAACTGTTTTTT. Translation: CASSPGQIKEKLFF.

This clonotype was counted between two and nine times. CDR3 nucleotide sequence: TGTGCCAGCAGCTTAGGAAAGGATGAGCAGTTCTTC. Translating it yields CASSLGKDEQFF. The V gene is TRBV7-6, the J gene TRBJ2-1, with no clear D. This CDR3 has 12 residues. The germline V gene encodes CDR1 SGHVS and CDR2 FNYEAQ. The ends were cut back, 1 base at V and 8 bases at J, with 6 bases in the middle.

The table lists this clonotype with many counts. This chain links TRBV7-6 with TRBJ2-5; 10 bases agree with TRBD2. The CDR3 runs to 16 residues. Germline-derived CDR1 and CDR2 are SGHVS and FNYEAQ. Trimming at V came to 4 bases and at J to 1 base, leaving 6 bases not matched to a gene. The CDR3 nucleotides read TGTGCCAGCAGCTCCGAGCGGGGGGGCTTCCAAGAGACCCAGTACTTC. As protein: CASSSERGGFQETQYF. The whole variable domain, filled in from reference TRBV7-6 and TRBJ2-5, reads GAGVSQSPRYKVTKRGQDVALRCDPISGHVSLYWYRQALGQGPEFLTYFNYEAQQDKSGLPNDRFSAERPEGSISTLTIQRTEQRDSAMYRCASSSERGGFQETQYFGPGTRLLVL.

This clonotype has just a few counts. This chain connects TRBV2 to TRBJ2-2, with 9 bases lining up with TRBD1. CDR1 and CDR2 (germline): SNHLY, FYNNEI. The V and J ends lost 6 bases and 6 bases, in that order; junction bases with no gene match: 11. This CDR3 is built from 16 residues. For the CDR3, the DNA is TGTGCCAGCAGAGACCGGGACAGGGAAGGGGCCGGGGAGCTGTTTTTT. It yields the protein CASRDRDREGAGELFF. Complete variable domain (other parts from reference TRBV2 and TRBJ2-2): EPEVTQTPSHQVTQMGQEVILRCVPISNHLYFYWYRQILGQKVEFLVSFYNNEISEKSEIFDDQFSVERPDGSNFTLKIRSTKLEDSAMYFCASRDRDREGAGELFFGEGSRLTVL.

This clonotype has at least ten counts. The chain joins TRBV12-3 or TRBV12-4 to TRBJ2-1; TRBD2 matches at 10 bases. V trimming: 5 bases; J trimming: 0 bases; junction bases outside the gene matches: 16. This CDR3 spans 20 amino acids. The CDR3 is CASSDSIKRTSGGSYNEQFF. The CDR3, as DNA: TGTGCCAGCAGTGACTCTATAAAGCGGACTAGCGGAGGCTCCTACAATGAGCAGTTCTTC.

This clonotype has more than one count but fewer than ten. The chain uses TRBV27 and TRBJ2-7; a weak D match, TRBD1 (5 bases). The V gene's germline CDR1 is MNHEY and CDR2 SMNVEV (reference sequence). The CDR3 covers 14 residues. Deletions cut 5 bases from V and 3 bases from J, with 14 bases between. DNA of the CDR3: TGTGCCAGCAGTCTCAGGGTCGGTGGCTACGAGCAGTACTTC. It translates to CASSLRVGGYEQYF.

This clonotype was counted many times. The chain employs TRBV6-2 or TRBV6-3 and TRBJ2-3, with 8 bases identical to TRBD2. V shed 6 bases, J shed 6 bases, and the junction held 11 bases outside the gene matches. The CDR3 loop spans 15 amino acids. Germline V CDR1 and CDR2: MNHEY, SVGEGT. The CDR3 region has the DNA TGTGCCAGCAGCCCCAAGCGGGGGCCAGCGGATACGCAGTATTTT. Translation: CASSPKRGPADTQYF.

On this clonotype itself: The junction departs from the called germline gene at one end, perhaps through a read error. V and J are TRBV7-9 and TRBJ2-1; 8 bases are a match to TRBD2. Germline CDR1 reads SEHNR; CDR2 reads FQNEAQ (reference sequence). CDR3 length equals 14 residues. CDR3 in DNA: TGTGCCAGCAGCATAGCCGCGGGGGGTAATGAGCAGTTCTTC. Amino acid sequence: CASSIAAGGNEQFF.

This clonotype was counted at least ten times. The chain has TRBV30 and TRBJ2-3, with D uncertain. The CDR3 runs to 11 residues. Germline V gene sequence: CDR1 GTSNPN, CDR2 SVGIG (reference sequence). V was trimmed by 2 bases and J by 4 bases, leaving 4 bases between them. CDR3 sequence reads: CAWSNSDTQYF. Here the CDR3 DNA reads TGTGCCTGGAGTAATTCAGATACGCAGTATTTT.

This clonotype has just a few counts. This chain's CDR3 is CASSGRARQNTEAFF. The CDR3 coding sequence is TGTGCCAGCAGCGGCCGCGCCAGGCAGAACACTGAAGCTTTCTTT. V is TRBV9 and J is TRBJ1-1; no clear D. CDR1 and CDR2 (germline): SGDLS, YYNGEE. CDR3 length: 15 amino acids. The V and J ends lost 3 bases and 1 base respectively, with 13 bases between them.

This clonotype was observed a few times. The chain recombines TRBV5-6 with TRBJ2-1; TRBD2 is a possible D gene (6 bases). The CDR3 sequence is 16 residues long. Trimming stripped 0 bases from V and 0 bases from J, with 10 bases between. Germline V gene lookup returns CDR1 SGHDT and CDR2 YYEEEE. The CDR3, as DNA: TGTGCCAGCAGCTTGGTGGTCGGGAGCTCCTACAATGAGCAGTTCTTC. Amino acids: CASSLVVGSSYNEQFF. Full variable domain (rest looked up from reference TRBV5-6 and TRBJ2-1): DAGVTQSPTHLIKTRGQQVTLRCSPKSGHDTVSWYQQALGQGPQFIFQYYEEEERQRGNFPDRFSGHQFPNYSSELNVNALLLGDSALYLCASSLVVGSSYNEQFFGPGTRLTVL.

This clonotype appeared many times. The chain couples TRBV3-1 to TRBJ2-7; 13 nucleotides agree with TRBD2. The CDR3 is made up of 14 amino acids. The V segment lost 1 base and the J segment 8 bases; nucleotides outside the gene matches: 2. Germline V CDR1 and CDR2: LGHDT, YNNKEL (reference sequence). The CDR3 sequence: CASSQGLAGGKQYF. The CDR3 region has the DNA TGTGCCAGCAGCCAAGGACTAGCGGGGGGCAAGCAGTACTTC.

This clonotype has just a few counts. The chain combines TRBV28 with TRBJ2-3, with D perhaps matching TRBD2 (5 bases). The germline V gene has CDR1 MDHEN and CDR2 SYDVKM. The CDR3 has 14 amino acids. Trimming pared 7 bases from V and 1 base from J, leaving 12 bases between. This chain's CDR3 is CASNSLGGTDTQYF. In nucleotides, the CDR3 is TGTGCCAGCAACTCCCTCGGGGGCACAGATACGCAGTATTTT.

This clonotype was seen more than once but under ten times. CDR3 DNA: TGTGCCAGCAGTGATCGGCAGGGCCCAGATACGCAGTATTTT. It encodes CASSDRQGPDTQYF. V and J are TRBV2 and TRBJ2-3; D is perhaps TRBD1 (5 bases). This CDR3 is built from 14 residues. The V gene lost 3 bases and the J gene lost 4 bases, with 11 bases spanning the gap. The germline CDR1 and CDR2 sequences are SNHLY and FYNNEI.

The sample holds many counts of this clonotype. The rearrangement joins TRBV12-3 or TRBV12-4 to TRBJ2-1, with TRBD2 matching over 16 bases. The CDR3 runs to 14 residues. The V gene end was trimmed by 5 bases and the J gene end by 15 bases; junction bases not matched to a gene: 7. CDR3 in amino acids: CASSPGTSGGARFF. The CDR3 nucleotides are TGTGCCAGCAGTCCCGGGACTAGCGGGGGGGCCCGGTTCTTC.

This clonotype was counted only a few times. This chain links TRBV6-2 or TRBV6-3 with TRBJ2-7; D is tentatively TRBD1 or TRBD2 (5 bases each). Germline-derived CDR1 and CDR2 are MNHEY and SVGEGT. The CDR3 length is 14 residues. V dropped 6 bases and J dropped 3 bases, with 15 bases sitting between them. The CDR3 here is CASSSGRSIYEQYF. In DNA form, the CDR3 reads TGTGCCAGCAGCTCGGGACGATCCATCTACGAGCAGTACTTC.

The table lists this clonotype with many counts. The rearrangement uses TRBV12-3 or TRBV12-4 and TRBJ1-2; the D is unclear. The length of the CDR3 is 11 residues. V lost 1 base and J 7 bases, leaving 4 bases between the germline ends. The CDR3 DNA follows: TGTGCCAGCAGTTTAGGACTTGGCTACACCTTC. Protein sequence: CASSLGLGYTF.

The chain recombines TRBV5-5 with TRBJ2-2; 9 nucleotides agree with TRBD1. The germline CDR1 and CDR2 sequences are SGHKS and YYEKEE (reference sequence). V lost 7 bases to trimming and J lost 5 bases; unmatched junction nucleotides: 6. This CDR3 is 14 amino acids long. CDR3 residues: CASGGQGMTGELFF. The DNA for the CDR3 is TGTGCCAGCGGGGGACAGGGAATGACCGGGGAGCTGTTTTTT.

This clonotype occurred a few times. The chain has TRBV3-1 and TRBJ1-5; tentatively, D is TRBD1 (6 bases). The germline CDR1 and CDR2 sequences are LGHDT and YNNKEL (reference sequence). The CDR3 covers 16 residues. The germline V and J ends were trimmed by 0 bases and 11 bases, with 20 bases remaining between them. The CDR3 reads CASSQDTGQPQWAQHF. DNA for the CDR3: TGTGCCAGCAGCCAAGACACTGGACAGCCCCAATGGGCCCAGCATTTT.

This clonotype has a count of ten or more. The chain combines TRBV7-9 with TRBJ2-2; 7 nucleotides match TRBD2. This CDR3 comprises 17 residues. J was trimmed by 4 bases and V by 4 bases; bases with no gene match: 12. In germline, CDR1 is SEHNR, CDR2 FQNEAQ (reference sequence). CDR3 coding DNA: TGTGCCAGCAGCTCCGCACAGTTCAGGGAGGGCACCGGGGAGCTGTTTTTT. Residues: CASSSAQFREGTGELFF. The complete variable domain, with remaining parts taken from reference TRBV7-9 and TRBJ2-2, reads DTGVSQNPRHKITKRGQNVTFRCDPISEHNRLYWYRQTLGQGPEFLTYFQNEAQLEKSRLLSDRFSAERPKGSFSTLEIQRTEQGDSAMYLCASSSAQFREGTGELFFGEGSRLTVL.

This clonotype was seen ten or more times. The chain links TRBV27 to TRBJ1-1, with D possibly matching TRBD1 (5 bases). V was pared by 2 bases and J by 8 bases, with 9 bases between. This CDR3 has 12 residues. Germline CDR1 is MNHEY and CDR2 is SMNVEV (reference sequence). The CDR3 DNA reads TGTGCCAGCAGTTTAGGAGGGGCCGAAGCTTTCTTT. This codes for CASSLGGAEAFF.

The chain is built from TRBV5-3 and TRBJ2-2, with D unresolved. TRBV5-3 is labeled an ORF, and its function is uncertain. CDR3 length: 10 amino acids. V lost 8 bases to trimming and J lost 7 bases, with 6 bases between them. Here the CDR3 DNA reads TGTGCCAGGTTCCGCGGGGAGCTGTTTTTT. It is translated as CARFRGELFF.

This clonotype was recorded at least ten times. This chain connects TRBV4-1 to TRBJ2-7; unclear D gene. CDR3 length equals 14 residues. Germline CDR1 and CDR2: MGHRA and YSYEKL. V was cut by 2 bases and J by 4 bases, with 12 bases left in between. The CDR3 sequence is CASSQSPGLYEQYF. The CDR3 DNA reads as TGCGCCAGCAGCCAAAGTCCGGGCCTTTACGAGCAGTACTTC.

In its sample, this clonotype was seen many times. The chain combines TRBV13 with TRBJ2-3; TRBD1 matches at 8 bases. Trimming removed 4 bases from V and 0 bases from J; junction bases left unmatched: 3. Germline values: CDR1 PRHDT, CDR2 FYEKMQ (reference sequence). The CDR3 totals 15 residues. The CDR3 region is CASSSDRESTDTQYF. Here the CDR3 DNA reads TGTGCCAGCAGCTCGGACAGGGAAAGCACAGATACGCAGTATTTT.

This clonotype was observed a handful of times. The CDR3 sequence is CSVCTGGATEAFF. For the CDR3, the DNA is TGCAGCGTCTGTACAGGGGGCGCGACTGAAGCTTTCTTT. The rearrangement uses TRBV29-1 and TRBJ1-1; 9 bases line up with TRBD1. Germline V gives CDR1 SQVTM, CDR2 ANQGSEA. With V trimmed by 6 bases and J by 5 bases, 7 bases remained unmatched. This CDR3 contains 13 residues.